This T cell receptor (beta chain) was sequenced during a study of cytomegalovirus exposure and HLA in healthy donors. Study-wide results and limits: Associated with HLA alleles at 0.05 false discovery rate in a later analysis were 16,951 TCR beta sequences.

As concerns this clone: The target antigen is unknown.

PCR amplification relied on 60 Vbeta primers (plus 13 Jbeta primers). Original analysis: Some 12 million shared chains were among the roughly 80 million unique TCR beta chains that a later analysis counted. Sequenced by immunoSEQ multiplex PCR; TCRdb stores in-frame clones only, minus some. V and J calls and clone size are given by that table; D and trimming were obtained from the DNA. The sample lists some 150,000 clones, less than 85% occurring once. The TCR originated in a man aged 55 to 70 in good health and CMV-seronegative. Material for sequencing was PBMCs.

The CDR3, as DNA: TGTGCCAGCAGGATGGGGACTAGAGGGTCCGGGGAGCTGTTTTTT. Translation: CASRMGTRGSGELFF. V usage is TRBV6-1 and J usage is TRBJ2-2; 8 nucleotides line up with TRBD2. CDR1 is MNHNS, CDR2 SASEGT, per germline. V dropped 6 bases and J dropped 6; count of bases not matched to a gene: 9. The CDR3 is made up of 15 amino acids.